These T cell receptor beta chains were read from a single sample in a study of cytomegalovirus exposure and HLA in healthy donors. TCRdb's copy holds only in-frame clones and misses some; the assay was immunoSEQ multiplex PCR. The sample contains 98,000 or so clones, 76% of which appear only once. The sequencing sample was made of PBMCs. Receptors originate from a man aged 40-49 years in good health and CMV-seronegative. Both conserved end residues are part of each CDR3. D genes are given only for firm matches. Clone size is shown for a subset of rows, as once, few, many or a class of expanded clone.

TRBJ1-4,TRBV6-1,.,.,CATARDQMEKLFF,TGTGCCACCGCCCGGGATCAGATGGAAAAACTGTTTTTT
TRBJ1-5,TRBV7-9,.,few,CASSLGGYSNQPQHF,TGTGCCAGCAGCTTGGGGGGGTATAGCAATCAGCCCCAGCATTTT
TRBJ2-1,TRBV20-1,.,.,CSGNAGNEQFF,TGCAGTGGAAATGCCGGCAATGAGCAGTTCTTC
TRBJ2-7,TRBV28,.,few,CASSLSPSSYEQYF,TGTGCCAGCAGTTTATCGCCTAGCTCCTACGAGCAGTACTTC
TRBJ1-3,TRBV19,.,.,CASKAGSTSGNTIYF,TGTGCCAGTAAGGCAGGGTCTACCTCTGGAAACACCATATATTTT
TRBJ2-2,TRBV7-3,TRBD2,.,CASSVGLAGSKTGELFF,TGTGCCAGCAGCGTCGGACTAGCGGGGTCAAAGACCGGGGAGCTGTTTTTT
TRBJ2-3,TRBV5-1,TRBD2,.,CATSGASTDTQYF,TGCGCCACCAGCGGGGCTAGCACAGATACGCAGTATTTT
TRBJ2-1,TRBV14,TRBD2,.,CASSHSRTSGGFGHEQFF,TGTGCCAGCAGCCACTCGAGGACTAGCGGGGGGTTCGGACATGAGCAGTTCTTC
TRBJ2-7,TRBV28,.,.,CASSGTGPHYEQYF,TGTGCCAGCAGTGGGACTGGACCCCATTACGAGCAGTACTTC
TRBJ2-7,TRBV5-4,.,.,CASSFSGSYEQYF,TGTGCCAGCAGCTTTTCAGGTAGCTACGAGCAGTACTTC
TRBJ1-2,TRBV28,.,.,CAIQELANYGYTF,TGTGCTATACAGGAGTTAGCTAACTATGGCTACACCTTC
TRBJ1-1,TRBV25-1,.,.,CASSVSKIRGRTEAFF,TGTGCCAGCAGTGTGTCAAAGATAAGGGGAAGAACTGAAGCTTTCTTT
TRBJ2-1,TRBV30,TRBD2,.,CAWGRLAGSEQFF,TGTGCCTGGGGGCGACTAGCGGGAAGTGAGCAGTTCTTC
TRBJ1-5,TRBV21-1,.,.,CASSTPRPVSGGNQPQHF,TGTGCCAGCAGCACCCCCCGACCGGTTTCGGGTGGCAATCAGCCCCAGCATTTT
TRBJ2-1,TRBV7-2,.,few,CASSLIPGNEQFF,TGTGCCAGCAGCTTAATTCCGGGTAATGAGCAGTTCTTC
TRBJ2-5,TRBV18,.,once,CASSPDLDGRTQYF,TGTGCCAGCTCACCCGACCTGGACGGGAGGACCCAGTACTTC
TRBJ2-7,TRBV7-9,TRBD2,.,CASSLGLAGGYEQYF,TGTGCCAGCAGCTTAGGGCTAGCGGGAGGGTACGAGCAGTACTTC
TRBJ2-3,TRBV28,TRBD2,.,CASGDSAGGDTQYF,TGTGCCAGCGGGGACTCTGCGGGAGGAGATACGCAGTATTTT
TRBJ2-5,TRBV7-6,.,.,CASSRDWNRETQYF,TGTGCCAGCAGCCGTGACTGGAATAGGGAGACCCAGTACTTC
TRBJ1-4,TRBV5-4,.,.,CASSPGAGGIDEKLFF,TGTGCCAGCAGTCCGGGGGCGGGGGGGATCGATGAAAAACTGTTTTTT
TRBJ1-1,TRBV18,.,.,CASSPPIVRTSAEAFF,TGTGCCAGCTCACCACCGATCGTTCGGACAAGCGCTGAAGCTTTCTTT
TRBJ1-1,TRBV12-2,.,.,CASRLEERDRLNTEAFF,TGTGCAAGTCGCTTAGAAGAGAGGGACAGGTTGAACACTGAAGCTTTCTTT
TRBJ2-1,TRBV27,.,.,CASSWSGNHYNEQFF,TGTGCCAGCAGTTGGTCGGGAAACCACTACAATGAGCAGTTCTTC
TRBJ2-7,TRBV14,.,.,CASSTGTPSYEQYF,TGTGCCAGCAGCACCGGGACACCTTCCTACGAGCAGTACTTC
TRBJ2-7,TRBV2,TRBD2,.,CASSKRTSGDYEQYF,TGTGCCAGCAGTAAGAGGACTAGCGGGGATTACGAGCAGTACTTC
TRBJ1-4,TRBV6-5,.,.,CASSGGISGKLFF,TGTGCCAGCAGCGGGGGAATTAGCGGAAAACTGTTTTTT
TRBJ2-3,TRBV29-1,.,.,CSVGSGSLSQDTQYF,TGCAGCGTTGGCTCGGGGAGCCTCTCTCAAGATACGCAGTATTTT
TRBJ2-5,TRBV10-3,.,few,CAISEAGSKETQYF,TGTGCCATCAGTGAGGCCGGTTCTAAAGAGACCCAGTACTTC
TRBJ1-1,TRBV5-1,.,.,CASSLWQGYTEAFF,TGCGCCAGCAGCTTGTGGCAGGGATACACTGAAGCTTTCTTT
TRBJ1-1,TRBV2,TRBD1,.,CATLLDRGTEAFF,TGTGCCACCCTACTCGACAGGGGCACTGAAGCTTTCTTT
TRBJ2-7,TRBV7-3,.,.,CASSLTGAYEQYF,TGTGCCAGCAGCTTAACCGGGGCCTACGAGCAGTACTTC
TRBJ2-2,TRBV29-1,.,.,CSVDLRGRTGELFF,TGCAGCGTTGACCTACGGGGAAGGACCGGGGAGCTGTTTTTT
TRBJ2-7,TRBV27,TRBD2,.,CASSLSGETSASQYF,TGTGCCAGCAGTTTATCCGGGGAGACTAGCGCCTCGCAGTACTTC
TRBJ2-2,TRBV9,.,.,CASNGNGRGTGELFF,TGTGCCAGCAACGGGAACGGCAGGGGCACCGGGGAGCTATTTTTT
TRBJ2-2,TRBV9,TRBD2,once,CASSVRPPSIAGTTGELFF,TGTGCCAGCAGCGTCCGCCCGCCATCCATAGCGGGGACCACCGGGGAGCTGTTTTTT